Listed below are T cell receptor beta chains from one sample, sequenced in a study of OX40 agonist ivuxolimab in advanced cancers. The method was immunoSEQ multiplex PCR; TCRdb's version includes in-frame clones alone and lacks a portion of them. The sample records 40,000 or so clones, 86% being singletons. Sequenced material: CD4+ or CD8+ T cells sorted from blood, taken in a trial of the OX40 agonist ivuxolimab. These TCRs come from an adult with an advanced solid tumor such as melanoma, head and neck, liver or kidney cancer. CDR3s leave out the opening cysteine and the closing phenylalanine or tryptophan.

TRBV11-2 13 ASSSLDRVSRRQY
TRBV28 13 ASSPHRRTVRMAF
TRBV27 13 ASSHRDRGLNEAF
TRBV6-5 13 ASSSWDRLNTEAF
TRBV2 15 ASSWSGGTRRSGELF
TRBV11-2 13 ASSDLGTVNTEAF
TRBV7-6 15 ASGLLAGGPSKSEQF
TRBV19 12 ASSTLSLGDTQY
TRBV19 11 ASSAGRVYEQY
TRBV19 9 ASSMPGQAF
TRBV10-3 13 ATQQWVTVSYEQY
TRBV7-6 12 ASSLGPGPYEQY
TRBV6-5 13 ASSLQGLRTYEQY
TRBV11-2 13 ASSFTWEALYEQY
TRBV9 12 ASSVGGGAYEQY
TRBV19 12 ASSGGTGDQPQH
TRBV5-1 14 ASSATPGQGHYEQY
TRBV30 12 AWSVQGSNQPQH
TRBV7-2 14 ASTGGGPYSNQPQH
TRBV13 15 ASSIKGGRGPSDTQY
TRBV7-9 13 ASSEQTVGRYEQY
TRBV9 12 ASSVARTGTEAF
TRBV2 12 ASSPTSANYGYT
TRBV6-5 12 ASSYSGGAQPQH
TRBV28 14 ATSRPSEGVGNTIY
TRBV2 13 ASSERDRTNYGYT
TRBV5-8 8 ASTRGRAF
TRBV4-2 11 ASSQEGIYGYT
TRBV27 12 ASSNEGPTYEQY
TRBV7-9 12 ASSLAVGSYEQY
TRBV25-1 11 AWAGPPAGELF
TRBV29-1 12 SVEGTEAKNIQY
TRBV11-2 10 ASRPMNTEAF
TRBV7-9 12 ASSYDREQETQY
TRBV19 12 ASSTRSPNTEAF
TRBV12-5 9 ATSYTGELF
TRBV12-5 10 ASGLGEYEQY
TRBV2 11 ATTRADSYEQY
TRBV5-5 13 ASSLEGERGEKLF
TRBV5-4 11 ASSLAGSTEAF
TRBV28 11 ASRFRGPQPQH
TRBV7-9 13 ASSLASGRNTEAF
TRBV5-4 13 ASSSEQGPGNTIY
TRBV7-9 13 ASSSTQAGIREQF
TRBV7-8 14 ASSFPVGGGFDEQY
TRBV13 11 ASSAGSGQPQH
TRBV4-1 13 ASSLNHDSNQPQH
TRBV11-2 11 ASSPRESKGYT
TRBV19 14 ASSSRATGYAYEQY